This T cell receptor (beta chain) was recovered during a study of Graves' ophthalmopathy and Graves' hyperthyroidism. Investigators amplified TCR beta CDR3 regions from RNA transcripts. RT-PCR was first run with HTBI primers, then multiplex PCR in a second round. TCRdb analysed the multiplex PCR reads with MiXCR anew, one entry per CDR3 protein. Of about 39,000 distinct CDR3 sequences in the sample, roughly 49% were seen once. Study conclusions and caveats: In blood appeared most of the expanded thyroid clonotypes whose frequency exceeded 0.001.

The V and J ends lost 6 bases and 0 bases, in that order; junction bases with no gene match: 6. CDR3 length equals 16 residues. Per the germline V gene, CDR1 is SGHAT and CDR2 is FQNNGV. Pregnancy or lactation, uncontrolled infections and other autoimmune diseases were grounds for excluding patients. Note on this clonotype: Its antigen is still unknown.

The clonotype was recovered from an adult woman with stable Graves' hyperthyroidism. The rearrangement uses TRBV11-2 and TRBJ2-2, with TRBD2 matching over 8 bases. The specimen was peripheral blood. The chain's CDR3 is CASSKRLATNTGELFF. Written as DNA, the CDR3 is TGTGCCAGCAGTAAAAGACTAGCGACGAACACCGGGGAGCTGTTTTTT.